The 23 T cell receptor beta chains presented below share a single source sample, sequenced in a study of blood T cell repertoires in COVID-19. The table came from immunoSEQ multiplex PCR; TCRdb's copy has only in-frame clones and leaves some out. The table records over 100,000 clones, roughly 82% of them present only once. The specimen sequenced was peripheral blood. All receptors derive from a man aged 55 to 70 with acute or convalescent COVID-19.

This CDR3 reads CASSSRPGLGDEQFF. The CDR3 DNA follows: TGTGCCAGCAGCTCCCGACCGGGACTAGGAGATGAGCAGTTCTTC. The chain uses TRBV7-3 and TRBJ2-1, with 8 bases fitting TRBD2. Trimming took 4 bases from V and 8 from J; bases not matched to a gene: 10. The CDR3 is made up of 15 amino acids. The germline CDR1 and CDR2 sequences are SGHTA and FQGTGA.

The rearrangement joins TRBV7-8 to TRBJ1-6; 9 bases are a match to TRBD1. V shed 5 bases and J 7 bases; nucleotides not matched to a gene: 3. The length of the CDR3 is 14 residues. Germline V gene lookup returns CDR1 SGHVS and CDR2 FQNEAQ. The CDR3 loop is CASSQTGGNSPLHF. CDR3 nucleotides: TGTGCCAGCAGCCAAACAGGGGGCAATTCACCCCTCCACTTT.

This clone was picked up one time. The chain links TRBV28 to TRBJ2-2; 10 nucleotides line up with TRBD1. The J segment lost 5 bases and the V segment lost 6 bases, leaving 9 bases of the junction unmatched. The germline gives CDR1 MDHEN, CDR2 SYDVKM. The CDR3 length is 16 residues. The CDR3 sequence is CASSPGQGLSTGELFF. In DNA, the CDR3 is TGTGCCAGCAGCCCGGGACAGGGGTTGAGTACCGGGGAGCTGTTTTTT.

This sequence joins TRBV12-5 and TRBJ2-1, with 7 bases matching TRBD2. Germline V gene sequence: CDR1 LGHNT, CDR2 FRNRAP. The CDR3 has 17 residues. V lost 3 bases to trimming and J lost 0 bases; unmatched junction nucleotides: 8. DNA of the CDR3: TGTGCTAGTGGTTTAGGTGGCGGGAGAGTCTCCTACAATGAGCAGTTCTTC. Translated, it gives CASGLGGGRVSYNEQFF.

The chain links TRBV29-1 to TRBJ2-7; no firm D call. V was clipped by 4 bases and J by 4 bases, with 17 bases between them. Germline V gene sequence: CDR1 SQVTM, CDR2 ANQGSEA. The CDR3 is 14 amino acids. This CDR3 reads CSVGSRSRRYEQYF. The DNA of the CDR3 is TGCAGCGTTGGATCGCGATCTCGTCGTTACGAGCAGTACTTC.

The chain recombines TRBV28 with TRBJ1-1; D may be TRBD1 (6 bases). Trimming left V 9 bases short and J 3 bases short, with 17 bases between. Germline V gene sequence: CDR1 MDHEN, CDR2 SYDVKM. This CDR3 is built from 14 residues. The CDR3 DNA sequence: TGTGCCAGTAAGGTTGGGGGCGCGGACACTGAAGCTTTCTTT. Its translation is CASKVGGADTEAFF.

CDR3 protein: CASSPGTVLGELFF. CDR3 nucleotides: TGCGCCAGCAGCCCCGGGACAGTACTCGGGGAGCTGTTTTTT. The V call is TRBV5-1, the J call TRBJ2-2, with 7 bases matching TRBD1. The germline V gene has CDR1 SGHRS and CDR2 YFSETQ. V lost 4 bases and J lost 7; bases outside the gene matches: 7. The CDR3 totals 14 residues.

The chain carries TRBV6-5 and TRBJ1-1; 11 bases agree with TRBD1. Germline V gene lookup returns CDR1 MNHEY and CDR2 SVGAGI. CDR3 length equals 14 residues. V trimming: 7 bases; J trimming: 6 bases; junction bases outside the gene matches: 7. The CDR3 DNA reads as TGTGCCAGCATTGGGACAGGGGGGACTTCTGAAGCTTTCTTT. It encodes CASIGTGGTSEAFF.

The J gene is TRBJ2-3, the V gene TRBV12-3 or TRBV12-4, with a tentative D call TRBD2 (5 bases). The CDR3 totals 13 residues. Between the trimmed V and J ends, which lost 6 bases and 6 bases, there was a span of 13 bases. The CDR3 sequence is CASRAPGGDTQYF. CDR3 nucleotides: TGTGCCAGCAGAGCACCCGGCGGGGATACGCAGTATTTT.

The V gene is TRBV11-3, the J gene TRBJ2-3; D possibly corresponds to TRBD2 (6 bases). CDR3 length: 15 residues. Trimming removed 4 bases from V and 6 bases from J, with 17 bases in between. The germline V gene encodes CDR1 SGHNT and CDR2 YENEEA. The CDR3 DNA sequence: TGTGCCAGCAGCTCACCCACGGGGAGGCGGGATACGCAGTATTTT. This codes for CASSSPTGRRDTQYF. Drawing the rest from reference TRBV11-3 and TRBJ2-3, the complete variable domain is EAGVVQSPRYKIIEKKQPVAFWCNPISGHNTLYWYLQNLGQGPELLIRYENEEAVDDSQLPKDRFSAERLKGVDSTLKIQPAELGDSAVYLCASSSPTGRRDTQYFGPGTRLTVL.

Written as DNA, the CDR3 is TGTGCCAGCAGCCCTACCCGGGACTCCCACGCGGCGGATACGCAGTATTTT. Translated, it gives CASSPTRDSHAADTQYF. The gene calls are TRBV4-2 and TRBJ2-3; a weak D match, TRBD2 (6 bases). This CDR3 has 17 residues. The germline CDR1 and CDR2 sequences are LGHNA and YNFKEQ. Trimming removed 4 bases at V and 6 bases at J, with 23 bases between.

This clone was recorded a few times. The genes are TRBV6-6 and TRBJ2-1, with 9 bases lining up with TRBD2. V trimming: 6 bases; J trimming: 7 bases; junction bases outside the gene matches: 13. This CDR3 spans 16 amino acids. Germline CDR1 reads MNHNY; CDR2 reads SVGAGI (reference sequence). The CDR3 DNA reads TGTGCCAGCAGAAATCCGAATAGCGGGAGTGAAAATGAGCAGTTCTTC. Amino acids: CASRNPNSGSENEQFF.

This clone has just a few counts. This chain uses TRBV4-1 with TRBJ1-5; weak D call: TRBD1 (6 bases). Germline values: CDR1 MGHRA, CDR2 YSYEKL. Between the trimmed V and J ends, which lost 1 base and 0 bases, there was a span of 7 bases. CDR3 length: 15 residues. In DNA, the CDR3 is TGCGCCAGCAGCCAAGGACAGGATAGCAATCAGCCCCAGCATTTT. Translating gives CASSQGQDSNQPQHF.

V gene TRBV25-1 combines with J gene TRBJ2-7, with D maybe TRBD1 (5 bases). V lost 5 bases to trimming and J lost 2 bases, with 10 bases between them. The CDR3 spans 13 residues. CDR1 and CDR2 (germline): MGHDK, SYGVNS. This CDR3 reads CASSSDSAYEQYF. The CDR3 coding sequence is TGTGCCAGCAGTTCCGACAGTGCCTACGAGCAGTACTTC.

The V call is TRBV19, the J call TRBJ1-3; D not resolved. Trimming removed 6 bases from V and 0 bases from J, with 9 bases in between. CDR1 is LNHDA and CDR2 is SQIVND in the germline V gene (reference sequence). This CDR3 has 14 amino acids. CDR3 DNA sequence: TGTGCCAGTAGACTACCATACTCTGGAAACACCATATATTTT. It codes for CASRLPYSGNTIYF.

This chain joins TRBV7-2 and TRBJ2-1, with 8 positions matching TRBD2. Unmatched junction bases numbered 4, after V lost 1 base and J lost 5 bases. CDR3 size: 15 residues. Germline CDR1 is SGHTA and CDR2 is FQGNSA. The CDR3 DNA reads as TGTGCCAGCAGCTTAGATAGCGGGGCTGACAATGAGCAGTTCTTC. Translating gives CASSLDSGADNEQFF.

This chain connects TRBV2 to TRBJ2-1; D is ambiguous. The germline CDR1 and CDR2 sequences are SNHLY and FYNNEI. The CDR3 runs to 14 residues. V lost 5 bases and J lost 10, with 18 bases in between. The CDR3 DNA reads TGTGCCAGCAGTCGCCGTGCGGAGCTTCAAGAGCAGTTCTTC. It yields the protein CASSRRAELQEQFF.

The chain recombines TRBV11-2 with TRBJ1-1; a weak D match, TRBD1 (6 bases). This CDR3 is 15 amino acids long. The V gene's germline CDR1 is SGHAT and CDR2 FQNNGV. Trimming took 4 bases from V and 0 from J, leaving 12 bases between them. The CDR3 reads CASSSRGKMNTEAFF. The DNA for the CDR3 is TGTGCCAGCAGCTCTAGGGGGAAAATGAACACTGAAGCTTTCTTT.

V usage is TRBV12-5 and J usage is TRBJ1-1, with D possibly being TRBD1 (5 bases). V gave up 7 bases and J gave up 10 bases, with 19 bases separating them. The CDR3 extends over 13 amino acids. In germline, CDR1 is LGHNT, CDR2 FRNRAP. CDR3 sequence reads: CASVISPGGGAFF. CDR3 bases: TGTGCTAGTGTGATTTCCCCTGGCGGGGGAGCTTTCTTT.

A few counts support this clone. CDR3: CASSRTSGASVGYEQYF. The CDR3 nucleotides are TGTGCCAGCAGCCGGACTAGCGGAGCCTCAGTCGGCTACGAGCAGTACTTC. The chain employs TRBV7-9 and TRBJ2-7, with TRBD2 matching over 10 bases. This CDR3 is 17 amino acids long. CDR1 and CDR2 (germline): SEHNR, FQNEAQ (reference sequence). Trimming took 5 bases from V and 3 from J; bases not matched to a gene: 13.

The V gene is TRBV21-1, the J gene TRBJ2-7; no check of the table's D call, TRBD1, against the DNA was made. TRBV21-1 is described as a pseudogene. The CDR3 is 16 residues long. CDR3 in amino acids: CASSSSRGQRTYEQYF. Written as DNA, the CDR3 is TGTGCCAGCAGCAGCTCCAGGGGGCAGAGGACCTACGAGCAGTACTTC.

The CDR3 spells CASRVGSGNEQFF. CDR3 DNA sequence: TGTGCCAGCAGGGTCGGGAGCGGTAATGAGCAGTTCTTC. The chain combines TRBV27 with TRBJ2-1; D is perhaps TRBD2 (6 bases). The CDR3 spans 13 residues. Germline assignment: CDR1 MNHEY and CDR2 SMNVEV (reference sequence). V was pared by 6 bases and J by 7 bases, with 13 bases between.

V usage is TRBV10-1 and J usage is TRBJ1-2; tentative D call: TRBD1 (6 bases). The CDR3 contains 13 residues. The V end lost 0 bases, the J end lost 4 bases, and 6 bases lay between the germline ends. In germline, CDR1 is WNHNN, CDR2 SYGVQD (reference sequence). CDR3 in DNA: TGCGCCAGCAGTGAGTCAGGGGGCTATGGCTACACCTTC. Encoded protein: CASSESGGYGYTF.